This is a list of T cell receptor beta chains from one sample in a study of technical replicates of blood from several donors. Only in-frame clones appear in the TCRdb table, and some are missing; sequencing was by immunoSEQ multiplex PCR. The sample includes about 83,000 clones, 90% to 95% of them seen just once. The sample comprised T cells isolated from PBMCs. All receptors derive from a human donor in good health. Each CDR3 is given with its conserved first and last residue. The D gene is left open where the match is weak. Size is stated for part of the rows, as once, few or many counts, or as a class when the clone is expanded.

>TRBV5-1|.|TRBJ2-2|.|16
TGCGCCAGCAGCTTGTATGGGCAGACGAACACCGGGGAGCTGTTTTTT
CASSLYGQTNTGELFF
>TRBV10-1|.|TRBJ2-7|.|13
TGCGCCAGCAGTGTATACGGGACCTACGAGCAGTACTTC
CASSVYGTYEQYF
>TRBV5-1|.|TRBJ1-1|TRBD1|13
TGCGCCAGCAGCTCGACAGGGGGAACTGAAGCTTTCTTT
CASSSTGGTEAFF
>TRBV5-1|.|TRBJ2-1|.|15
TGCGCCAGCAGCTGGCGGGGGCAGACTATTGATGAGCAGTTCTTC
CASSWRGQTIDEQFF
>TRBV28|.|TRBJ2-5|TRBD2|19
TGTGCCAGCAGTTTAGTTATCGGGACTAGCGGGGTAGTTAGAGAGACCCAGTACTTC
CASSLVIGTSGVVRETQYF
>TRBV6-1|.|TRBJ1-2|.|17
TGTGCCAGCAGTGGTATTTTGGGCAGCAACTTAAACTATGGCTACACCTTC
CASSGILGSNLNYGYTF
>TRBV19|.|TRBJ2-7|.|16
TGTGCCAGTAGCCCTGACTATTCTGACCTACGAGGGCGGCAGTACTTC
CASSPDYSDLRGRQYF
>TRBV14|.|TRBJ1-1|.|14
TGTGCCAGCAGCCAAGACCACGGGAACACTGAAGCTTTCTTT
CASSQDHGNTEAFF
>TRBV6-1|once|TRBJ2-7|TRBD1|15
TGTGCCAGCAGTGTTGGGCAGGGGGTAGGTTACGAGCAGTACTTC
CASSVGQGVGYEQYF
>TRBV28|.|TRBJ2-7|TRBD1|17
TGTGCCAGCAGTCCCGCCCGGACAGGAGATCCCCCCTACGAGCAGTACTTC
CASSPARTGDPPYEQYF
>TRBV25-1|.|TRBJ2-5|.|16
TGTGCCAGCAGTGGGGGTTGGCGGGGGCAATTGGAGACCCAGTACTTC
CASSGGWRGQLETQYF
>TRBV9|.|TRBJ1-1|.|14
TGTGCCAGCAGCGAGGGGGTAGTGAACACTGAAGCTTTCTTT
CASSEGVVNTEAFF
>TRBV5-1|.|TRBJ1-1|.|14
TGCGCCAGCAGCTTGGCCACGGTGAACACTGAAGCTTTCTTT
CASSLATVNTEAFF
>TRBV6-1|.|TRBJ2-1|.|15
TGTGCCAGCAGTGAATCAGGGATGGGGGCCAATGAGCAGTTCTTC
CASSESGMGANEQFF
>TRBV2|.|TRBJ2-6|.|18
TGTGCCAGTCTCTCAGGGGCCCAGACCAGCTCTGGGGCCAACGTCCTGACTTTC
CASLSGAQTSSGANVLTF
>TRBV19|.|TRBJ1-5|.|20
TGTGCCAGTAGTATAGGTCCCCGTTCGTCAGGGTCGACGTCCAATCAGCCCCAGCATTTT
CASSIGPRSSGSTSNQPQHF
>TRBV2|.|TRBJ1-2|.|13
TGTGCCAGCATAAGAGCAGGGGTCGGTGGCTACACCTTC
CASIRAGVGGYTF
>TRBV14|.|TRBJ1-1|TRBD1|14
TGTGCCAGCAGCCTTGACAGGGGGAACACTGAAGCTTTCTTT
CASSLDRGNTEAFF
>TRBV2|.|TRBJ2-3|TRBD1|13
TGTGCCAGCCGGGACAGGGGCCCAGATACGCAGTATTTT
CASRDRGPDTQYF
>TRBV4-1|.|TRBJ1-1|.|15
TGCGCCAGCAGCCAAGCGGAAACAGGGCCCACTGAAGCTTTCTTT
CASSQAETGPTEAFF
>TRBV10-2|.|TRBJ1-1|.|12
TGCGCCAGCATGAAGGGGAAGAGTGAAGCTTTCTTT
CASMKGKSEAFF
>TRBV27|.|TRBJ1-6|TRBD1|16
TGTGCCAGCATCTGGGACAGGGATCCCCTTAATTCACCCCTCCACTTT
CASIWDRDPLNSPLHF
>TRBV9|.|TRBJ2-1|TRBD1|15
TGTGCCAGCACCTCCACGGGACAGGCTTACAATGAGCAGTTCTTC
CASTSTGQAYNEQFF
>TRBV19|.|TRBJ1-2|.|14
TGTGCCAGTAGTCTCGACCCGGGGGGTCGGGGCTACACCTTC
CASSLDPGGRGYTF
>TRBV28|.|TRBJ1-4|.|15
TGTGCCAGCAGTCCCGCGAGCAGGGGAATCGAAAAACTGTTTTTT
CASSPASRGIEKLFF